Shown below are 9 T cell receptor beta chains from a single sample sequenced in a study of regulatory T cells in long-lasting Graves disease. Time point specified: newly diagnosed GD, antithyroid drugs for less than 3 months. PBMCs were the source of the RNA used for TCR sequencing. To make TCR beta libraries, researchers used iRepertoire HTBI primers and Arm-PCR of CDR3 regions. Each CDR3 protein gets one entry after TCRdb re-called the multiplex PCR reads with MiXCR. The data contain about 430,000 distinct CDR3 sequences, roughly 15% of them seen just once; the ten biggest clones take up approximately 7.6%. The sample was also linked to a second study, of T cells in Graves' hyperthyroidism and ophthalmopathy.

The source material was peripheral blood mononuclear cells (PBMCs), sampled at new diagnosis, from a patient treated with antithyroid drugs. The origin of the receptors is a woman in her 40s with Graves disease.

This clonotype was observed many times. This chain links TRBV20-1 with TRBJ2-1; 11 bases are a match to TRBD2. The CDR3 sequence is 14 residues long. Germline CDR1 DFQATT, CDR2 SNEGSKA (reference sequence). The V and J ends lost 3 bases and 7 bases, in that order; junction bases with no gene match: 5. In nucleotides, the CDR3 is TGCAGTGCTAGTAGCGGGGGGGGGGTAAATGAGCAGTTCTTC. This sequence encodes CSASSGGGVNEQFF.

The sample holds a few counts of this clonotype. The genes are TRBV5-5 and TRBJ2-4; D is undetermined. The germline V and J ends were trimmed by 5 bases and 4 bases, with 13 bases remaining between them. The CDR3 consists of 14 residues. Germline assignment: CDR1 SGHKS and CDR2 YYEKEE (reference sequence). CDR3: CASSTSYAKNIQYF. For the CDR3, the DNA is TGTGCCAGCAGTACATCATACGCGAAAAACATTCAGTACTTC. The entire variable domain, with the rest obtained from reference TRBV5-5 and TRBJ2-4, is as follows: DAGVTQSPTHLIKTRGQQVTLRCSPISGHKSVSWYQQVLGQGPQFIFQYYEKEERGRGNFPDRFSARQFPNYSSELNVNALLLGDSALYLCASSTSYAKNIQYFGAGTRLSVL.

This clonotype has just one count. This may stem from a read error, because a much larger clone lies one nucleotide away. The CDR3 protein is CSVALSSYEQYF. As DNA, the CDR3 is TGCAGCGTTGCACTGTCCTCCTACGAGCAGTACTTC. The J gene is TRBJ2-7, the V gene TRBV29-1; D gene ambiguous. V gave up 4 bases and J gave up 0 bases, with 7 bases separating them. Per germline, CDR1 SQVTM and CDR2 ANQGSEA. CDR3 length: 12 residues.

This clonotype occurred many times. The chain recombines TRBV27 with TRBJ2-1; 10 bases line up with TRBD1. CDR1 MNHEY and CDR2 SMNVEV come from the germline V gene (reference sequence). The CDR3 has 14 amino acids. Trimming at V came to 0 bases and at J to 10 bases, leaving 3 bases not matched to a gene. This CDR3 reads CASSLSGQGGEQFF. The CDR3 DNA reads as TGTGCCAGCAGTTTATCAGGACAGGGGGGGGAGCAGTTCTTC.

This clonotype was recorded at least ten times. The chain carries TRBV7-2 and TRBJ2-7, with 7 nucleotides matching TRBD1. Germline V lookup: CDR1 SGHTA, CDR2 FQGNSA. After removal of 3 bases from V and 6 bases from J, the junction contained 5 bases not matched to a gene. The CDR3 runs to 13 residues. The CDR3 region is CASSLTGQTEQYF. The CDR3 region has the DNA TGTGCCAGCAGCTTGACAGGGCAAACCGAGCAGTACTTC.

This clonotype showed up many times. J is TRBJ1-3 and V is TRBV20-1, with a possible D match to TRBD1 (6 bases). The CDR3 covers 18 residues. The V end was cut by 0 bases, the J end by 1 base, with 19 bases between. Germline assignment: CDR1 DFQATT and CDR2 SNEGSKA (reference sequence). CDR3 bases: TGCAGTGCTAGAGATGTACGGAATCAGGGGACGTCTGGAAACACCATATATTTT. The encoded protein is CSARDVRNQGTSGNTIYF.

This clonotype was counted ten times or more. The DNA for the CDR3 is TGTGCCAGCAGTGAAATGGAGGTTCAAGAGACCCAGTACTTC. As protein: CASSEMEVQETQYF. The rearrangement links TRBV2 to TRBJ2-5, with a weak D call TRBD2 (5 bases). CDR3 length: 14 amino acids. The germline V gene encodes CDR1 SNHLY and CDR2 FYNNEI. V was pared by 2 bases and J by 2 bases, with 9 bases between. Variable domain in full (rest from reference TRBV2 and TRBJ2-5): EPEVTQTPSHQVTQMGQEVILRCVPISNHLYFYWYRQILGQKVEFLVSFYNNEISEKSEIFDDQFSVERPDGSNFTLKIRSTKLEDSAMYFCASSEMEVQETQYFGPGTRLLVL.

This clonotype has at least ten counts. The gene calls are TRBV27 and TRBJ1-6; 9 bases map to TRBD1. CDR3 length equals 17 residues. CDR1 is MNHEY and CDR2 is SMNVEV in the germline V gene (reference sequence). Trimming cost V 6 bases and J 8 bases; bases outside gene matches: 14. CDR3 sequence: CASSRPPGTGRHSPLHF. CDR3 coding DNA: TGTGCCAGCAGCCGACCGCCCGGGACAGGGAGACATTCACCCCTCCACTTT.

As concerns this clonotype: It may be a read error: a sequence one base away is much more abundant. The chain joins TRBV25-1 to TRBJ2-5; 10 nucleotides align to TRBD2. The V segment lost 2 bases and the J segment 4 bases; nucleotides outside the gene matches: 4. The CDR3 consists of 15 residues. Per germline, CDR1 MGHDK and CDR2 SYGVNS. In nucleotides, the CDR3 is TGTGCCAGCAGTGAACCTAGCGGGGGCCGAGAGACCCAGTACTTC. Translated, it gives CASSEPSGGRETQYF.